The TCR beta chain under discussion was sequenced for a study of T cell responses to AZD1222 COVID-19 vaccine. Findings of the study overall: Among vaccine-associated CD4 TCRs, coverage spanned spike, with dominance at 160-218 and 743-854.

The method was immunoSEQ multiplex PCR; TCRdb's version includes in-frame clones alone and lacks a portion of them. The repertoire holds 110,000 or so clones, with 88% as singletons. In the case of this clone: Antigen: not known.

Looked up from germline, CDR1 is SGDLS and CDR2 is YYNGEE. The CDR3 is made up of 17 amino acids. V lost 0 bases and J lost 0; bases outside the gene matches: 5. The clonotype originates from an adult in good health. The chain links TRBV9 to TRBJ2-5, with 10 bases that match TRBD2. Sequenced here: peripheral blood, sampled on day 0 of MenACWY control vaccination. CDR3 nucleotide sequence: TGTGCCAGCAGCGTAGCTGGAGCGGGGGGGTACCAAGAGACCCAGTACTTC. Protein product: CASSVAGAGGYQETQYF.